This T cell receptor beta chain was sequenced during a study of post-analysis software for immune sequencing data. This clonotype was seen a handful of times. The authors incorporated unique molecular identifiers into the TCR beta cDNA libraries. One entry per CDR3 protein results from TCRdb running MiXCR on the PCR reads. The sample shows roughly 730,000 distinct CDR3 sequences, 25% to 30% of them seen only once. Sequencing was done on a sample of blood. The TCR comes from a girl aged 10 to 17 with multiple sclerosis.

The CDR3 is CSAGTRRFENIQYF. As DNA, the CDR3 is TGCAGTGCTGGCACCCGGCGATTTGAAAACATTCAGTACTTC. The V and J genes are TRBV20-1 and TRBJ2-4; D ambiguous. The CDR3 loop spans 14 amino acids. Germline V gene data show CDR1 as DFQATT and CDR2 as SNEGSKA (reference sequence). The V and J ends lost 5 bases and 5 bases respectively, with 16 bases between them.